This is a list of T cell receptor beta chains from one sample in a study of cytomegalovirus exposure and HLA in healthy donors. Assay: immunoSEQ multiplex PCR; the TCRdb copy retains only in-frame clones and omits some. The sample comprises approximately 210,000 clones, 79% of which are singletons, and around 1.4% rests with the top ten. The specimen was PBMCs. The receptors originated from a girl aged 5-17 years in good health and CMV-seropositive. The CDR3 runs from the conserved cysteine through the conserved F or W. Fields, in order: D gene, CDR3 length, J gene, V gene, clone size, CDR3 DNA, CDR3 protein. The D gene is left open where the match is weak. Clone size appears in some rows only: once, few, many, or a class for an expanded clone.

. 14 TRBJ1-2 TRBV2 . TGTGCCAGCAGTGTGGGCAGTACTAACTATGGCTACACCTTC CASSVGSTNYGYTF
. 12 TRBJ1-1 TRBV7-2 . TGTGCCAGCAACCAAATCAGGACTGAAGCTTTCTTT CASNQIRTEAFF
. 15 TRBJ2-5 TRBV2 . TGTGCCAGCAGTGACTCGGCTGGGGGGCAAGAGACCCAGTACTTC CASSDSAGGQETQYF
TRBD1 15 TRBJ2-7 TRBV9 few TGTGCCAGCAGCGTAGCCCCGACAGGGGGCTACGAGCAGTACTTC CASSVAPTGGYEQYF
TRBD1 17 TRBJ2-7 TRBV4-1 few TGCGCCAGCAGCCAAGTCAGTAGCAGGGGGCATACCTACGAGCAGTACTTC CASSQVSSRGHTYEQYF
TRBD1 14 TRBJ1-1 TRBV19 . TGTGCCAGTAGTCCCGGGACAGCCAACACTGAAGCTTTCTTT CASSPGTANTEAFF
TRBD2 18 TRBJ2-3 TRBV30 . TGTGCCTGGAGTGTCGGCGTGGTAGCGGGGGACCCCACAGATACGCAGTATTTT CAWSVGVVAGDPTDTQYF
TRBD1 13 TRBJ1-3 TRBV7-2 . TGTGCCAGCAGCATCGGACAGGAAAACACCATATATTTT CASSIGQENTIYF
. 15 TRBJ2-2 TRBV4-3 . TGCGCCAGCAGCCAAGATTACGGGAACACCGGGGAGCTGTTTTTT CASSQDYGNTGELFF
. 14 TRBJ1-1 TRBV6-6 . TGTGCCAGCAGTTACTCAAGCGCGACCCCTGAAGCTTTCTTT CASSYSSATPEAFF
TRBD1 17 TRBJ1-2 TRBV27 few TGTGCCAGCAGTCCTCGTCTCTCCACAGGGGAACTGTATGGCTACACCTTC CASSPRLSTGELYGYTF
TRBD2 17 TRBJ2-2 TRBV7-2 . TGTGCCAGCAGCTTAGCTAGGTTGCGGGGGGGCTCCGGGGAGCTGTTTTTT CASSLARLRGGSGELFF
. 13 TRBJ2-1 TRBV5-1 . TGCGCCAGCAGCTTGACAGTATACAATGAGCAGTTCTTC CASSLTVYNEQFF
. 11 TRBJ1-1 TRBV29-1 . TGCAGCGTTGACCGGAACACTGAAGCTTTCTTT CSVDRNTEAFF
. 11 TRBJ1-1 TRBV12-5 . TGTGCTAGTGGTTTGAGGGGGTTAGCTTTCTTT CASGLRGLAFF
. 11 TRBJ2-7 TRBV6-1 . TGTGCCAGCAGTTCCGGAGGGTACAAGTACTTC CASSSGGYKYF
TRBD1 18 TRBJ2-6 TRBV12-5 . TGTGCTAGTGGTCCAATGGGACAGGGACTAACTGGGGCCAACGTCCTGACTTTC CASGPMGQGLTGANVLTF
TRBD2 16 TRBJ2-5 TRBV4-1 . TGCGCCAGCAGCCCCCTCCCCCTAGCGGCAAAAGAGACCCAGTACTTC CASSPLPLAAKETQYF
TRBD1 14 TRBJ1-2 TRBV27 . TGTGCCAGCAGTTTAGGTGGGACAGGGCATGGCTACACCTTC CASSLGGTGHGYTF
TRBD1 14 TRBJ2-5 TRBV7-9 . TGTGCCAGCAGCCCAGGGACAGGGTGGGAGACCCAGTACTTC CASSPGTGWETQYF
TRBD1 13 TRBJ1-1 TRBV6-5 . TGTGCCAGCAGCATCGGACAGGCGACTGAAGCTTTCTTT CASSIGQATEAFF
. 15 TRBJ1-2 TRBV14 . TGTGCCAGCAGCAACCGGGACTCACGATACTATGGCTACACCTTC CASSNRDSRYYGYTF
TRBD1 17 TRBJ2-7 TRBV7-9 . TGTGCCAGCAGCTTAGCGTACACCCCAGGGGGCGCGTCCGAGCAGTACTTC CASSLAYTPGGASEQYF
TRBD1 16 TRBJ2-2 TRBV7-9 . TGTGCCAGCAGCTGGGGACAGGGGGACAACACCGGGGAGCTGTTTTTT CASSWGQGDNTGELFF
TRBD1 14 TRBJ1-2 TRBV19 . TGTGCCAGTAGTTCCGGGACAGGGACCTATGGCTACACCTTC CASSSGTGTYGYTF
. 13 TRBJ1-2 TRBV5-4 . TGTGCCAGCAGCCCCGAGGGCTACTACGGCTACACCTTC CASSPEGYYGYTF
. 15 TRBJ1-5 TRBV30 . TGTGCCTGGAGTGTACTTTCAGGGGTCAATCAGCCCCAGCATTTT CAWSVLSGVNQPQHF
. 14 TRBJ1-1 TRBV7-2 . TGTGCCAGCAGCTTAGGGACACTGAACACTGAAGCTTTCTTT CASSLGTLNTEAFF
. 14 TRBJ1-2 TRBV7-9 . TGTGCCAGCAGCTTAGCAGGGAGTAGCGATGGCTACACCTTC CASSLAGSSDGYTF
. 13 TRBJ2-7 TRBV5-4 . TGTGCCAGCAGCCAGGACAGTTCCCGCGAGCAGTACTTC CASSQDSSREQYF
TRBD1 16 TRBJ1-3 TRBV6-6 . TGTGCCAGCAGTTCGGAGACAGGGGGCTCTGGAAACACCATATATTTT CASSSETGGSGNTIYF
. 17 TRBJ2-2 TRBV7-2 . TGTGCCGGCAGCTCCCTCTCGACTAGTTGGAACACCGGGGAGCTGTTTTTT CAGSSLSTSWNTGELFF